This T cell receptor beta chain was retrieved from a study of neurological immune-mediated disorders (dated by TCRdb to the late 2010s). Turning to the overall study: Of the 35 or so multiple sclerosis patients, roughly 30 had relapsing-remitting MS and 3 had secondary progressive MS. The 95 to 120 TCR-beta libraries included longitudinal samples, technical triplicates and paired sorted CD4+ and CD8+ T-cell subsets alongside PBMC samples. The cohort comprised about 70 subjects: some 15 HAM/TSP patients, 35 or so multiple sclerosis patients and 20 or so healthy controls. Longitudinal HAM/TSP donors and healthy donors each had 3 time-points at intervals of about 3-40 months. The study compared peripheral blood TCR-beta repertoires of HTLV-I-associated myelopathy (HAM/TSP) patients, multiple sclerosis patients and healthy controls using UMI-based sequencing.

The study at large found these results: No association of the MS cluster with clinical or MRI features was observed, and the need for larger cohorts was stated by the authors. Phylogenetic analysis grouped repertoires from 18 of 34 MS patients into a cluster of related CDR3 sequences, suggesting a possible repertoire-level signature. Across subjects, expanded clones never shared an identical CDR3 amino acid sequence, which suggests that the TCR-beta repertoires in every group were private. TCR clonal expansion was highest in HAM/TSP patients and lowest in MS patients, with MS patients falling below even healthy controls.

To synthesize cDNA, template-switch 5'RACE was performed with a primer carrying a 10-nucleotide random unique molecular identifier so that each TCR transcript was tagged. Each sequencing run produced over 200 million TCR-beta sequences covering 15-18 subjects. Total RNA was extracted with the RNeasy kit. Using the KAPA Real-time Library Amplification kit, TCR-beta VDJ regions were amplified with primers for the TCR constant region and the 5'RACE anchor. A first PCR added sample indexes and Illumina adaptors, after which a second PCR increased the library yield. The roughly 650 bp TCR product was size-selected on a 2% E-gel SizeSelection system after Ampure bead purification. Before pooling, libraries had their quality checked on a Bioanalyzer, their concentration measured with Qubit, and their quantity determined with the Kapa Library Quantification kit. An Illumina HiSeq 2500 sequenced the libraries paired-end 2 x 150 bp. To increase sequence diversity, roughly 24-31% phiX was spiked into each library pool. The source study handled its data this way. Quality-filtered reads were processed with the UMI-based MiGEC pipeline, which removed over 85% of raw TCR sequences during error correction. IMGT germline references were used for aligning VDJ genes, and each clonotype was defined as a unique CDR3 amino acid sequence together with its V-J genes. VDJtools evaluated clonal expansion, Shannon diversity and CDR3 relatedness (CalcPairwiseDistances, ClusterSamples); CLCbio workbench built phylogenetic trees. Using coefficient-of-variation modelling across technical triplicates, the study counted a clone as expanded if it had at least 8 unique UMIs. The raw public reads went through TCRdb reprocessing: fastp at Q25, MiXCR clone calling, in-frame beta chains kept. Rows merge per CDR3 protein into single entries with the most common DNA and genes. These V and J calls originate from TCRdb's pipeline instead of the authors' own analysis. Recorded for this sample are about 80,000 distinct CDR3 sequences; 5.8% of them occurred a single time. The ten most abundant clones make up over 6.5% of the sample.

Of note for this clonotype: No cognate antigen has been identified for it. Base qualities are not provided; no much larger clone lies one nucleotide away.

There are 11 amino acids in the CDR3, from cysteine to phenylalanine inclusive. Here the CDR3 DNA is all that survives: 33 bases in frame from base 1. V is clipped by 3 bases and J by 6 bases, and the sequence between their germline boundaries is 6 bases long. The germline V gene specifies MDHEN as CDR1 and SYDVKM as CDR2. What the time point label conveys for this sample: longitudinal time-point 2. For the unsorted PBMC libraries, 2 million PBMCs were stored in RNAlater at -80 degrees C until RNA extraction and were used to generate the libraries. The multiple sclerosis patients were enrolled in a US clinical protocol that evaluated disease progression with magnetic resonance imaging. Peripheral blood was subjected to Ficoll-Hypaque density gradient centrifugation to isolate PBMCs, which were then cryopreserved in liquid nitrogen.

The material sequenced was PBMCs. The chain was built from TRBV28 and TRBJ2-7; no D gene is confidently identified. This TCR was recovered from a woman in her sixties with multiple sclerosis. The bases are TGTGCCAGCAGTTTTCGGGCCGAGCAGTACTTC. Its translation reads: CASSFRAEQYF.